This T cell receptor (beta chain) was sequenced in a study of shared clonotypes between healthy human individuals (dated by TCRdb to 2020 to 2021). The study in broad terms: The cohort comprised a couple of women and a few men aged 18 to 49 years. For each donor, CD4 naive and CD4 memory were each given three plates, CD8 naive was given two plates, and CD8 memory was given one plate. Blood TCR repertoires of roughly five healthy adults were deeply sequenced to estimate repertoire size and the extent of clonotype sharing between individuals. To increase sequencing depth and limit assay-specific biases, TCR repertoire library preparation and sequencing were carried out by different laboratories using diverse techniques. Between about 0.94 and 8.9 billion PBMCs per donor were obtained by leukapheresis.

The full study reports these points: Incomplete sequencing was indicated by rarefaction of sorted-subset datasets, despite the large sequencing depth. Across a handful of donors, approximately 4.6% of naive CD4, 3% to 4% of naive CD8, about 2.3% of memory CD4, and 0.4% of memory CD8 clonotypes were shared. Compared with non-shared clonotypes, clonotypes shared by all four sorted-subset donors had higher generation probabilities. Because the study included only a small number of donors, the genetic and exposure-history diversity represented was limited. Based on pairwise subsampling, the degree of clonotype sharing among donors was expected to be affected by sequencing depth. Larger estimated clonotype richness was generally found for naive subsets than for memory subsets. Only blood was sampled, and tissue TCR repertoires likely differ from those in blood.

Donors were healthy HIV-negative adults with no recently reported acute infections or vaccinations. All donors were Caucasian adults living in Nashville, Tennessee, USA. Magnetic negative selection was used to enrich CD4+ T cells, after which naive cells were positively selected on CD45RA and the negative fraction became the memory subset. Blood was collected by leukapheresis, and PBMCs were isolated by Ficoll-Histopaque density gradient centrifugation and then cryopreserved in liquid nitrogen vapor phase. Purity and quantity of every magnetically sorted T cell population were checked by analytical flow cytometry. From each sorted fraction, genomic DNA was isolated and quantified by UV absorbance on a Nanodrop 2000c. As regards this clone: Its antigen specificity is not known. No much larger clone exists at a distance of one base, and base qualities are not known.

CDR1 and CDR2 are read off the germline V gene as SGHRS and YFSETQ. The CDR3 numbers 18 residues from cysteine through phenylalanine. Of all the DNA, just the CDR3 is kept, 54 bases in frame from base 1. Trimming removed 0 bases from V and 0 bases from J, leaving 18 bases between the germline ends. Using the deep immunoSEQ assay, TCR CDR3 regions were amplified from genomic DNA by multiplex PCR. Extracted genomic DNA from each cell subset was spread evenly across all wells of several immunoSEQ 96-well plates, with each plate serving as a replicate. For sorted subsets, each replicate PCR was loaded with around 220 ng genomic DNA, equivalent to 25,000 to 30,000 T cell genomes. Purified libraries were measured with a Qubit 3.0 fluorometer, size-checked on a Bioanalyzer 2100, and measured again with the KAPA Library Quantification kit. Every immunoSEQ 96-well plate was sequenced on a separate single-read 150-cycle Illumina NextSeq 550 flow cell. As for the original processing: Because the immunoSEQ output included only junctional sequences and no quality scores, the filtering could not be the same as the filtering used for full-length reads. Sequences were annotated with PyIR, a Python wrapper for IgBLAST v1.9, using IMGT germline references to assign V/J genes and CDR3. Reads with weak V/J assignments (E-value above 1e-6), missing CDR3, stop codons, out-of-frame junctions, or ambiguous translated residues were removed. V3J clonotypes were defined as sequences sharing the same inferred V gene, J gene, and CDR3 amino acid sequence. To compute the percentage overlap between repertoires, the number of shared unique clonotypes was divided by the size of the smaller repertoire. RTK rarefaction, the Chao1 estimator, and Recon v2.1 estimates of unobserved clonotypes were used to assess repertoire richness. For all TCRbeta clonotypes obtained by the gDNA method from a few donors, generation probabilities were computed with OLGA. Not all clones reach the TCRdb copy of this immuneACCESS table, which keeps in-frame sequences only. Checked studies attribute under half of the gap to unresolved V genes and leave the rest unexplained. V and J calls and clone size are copied from that table; D and trimming were computed from the DNA. This sample lists some 2,000,000 clones; roughly 95% were detected once. Jointly, the top ten make up more than 0.1% of the sample.

Material for sequencing was naive CD4+ T cells sorted from blood. In the paper's terms, the cell subset or site label means: CD45RA+ positively selected. The sequence was collected from a man between 18 and 29 years old in good health. The rearranged chain carries TRBV5-1 and TRBJ1-2; no confident D gene assignment can be made. The nucleotide sequence reads as follows: TGCGCCAGCAGCTTGGATGTAGCGGGCGGCCGCACTAACTATGGCTACACCTTC. Translation gives CASSLDVAGGRTNYGYTF.